These 15 T cell receptor beta chains were sequenced from one sample in a study of glioma-infiltrating T cells. Using RNA template, CDR3s of TCR alpha and beta were amplified with iRepertoire arm-PCR. MiXCR, run by TCRdb on the multiplex PCR reads, gives a single entry per CDR3 protein. The table records 90,000 or so distinct CDR3 sequences, approximately 39% of them present only once. The sample taken for sequencing was glioma tissue, nonneoplastic brain tissue, or PBMCs (not recorded which). The source of these receptors is a human donor with low-grade glioma or glioblastoma, undergoing nonglioma brain surgery, or in good health (not recorded which).

About this clonotype: At one of its ends the junction is not consistent with the germline gene, which may arise from a read error. The chain links TRBV28 to TRBJ2-7, with D perhaps TRBD1 (6 bases). This CDR3 is built from 16 residues. In germline, CDR1 is MDHEN, CDR2 SYDVKM. CDR3 DNA sequence: TGTGCCAGCAGTACCGGGACACTAGAATTGAACTACGAGCAGCACTTC. Translating it yields CASSTGTLELNYEQHF.

This clonotype was recorded many times. The chain combines TRBV3-1 with TRBJ2-3; possibly TRBD2 for D (6 bases). With 4 bases removed from V and 4 bases from J, the gap between germline ends came to 12 bases. The CDR3 has 14 amino acids. Germline loops: CDR1 LGHDT, CDR2 YNNKEL (reference sequence). In DNA, the CDR3 is TGTGCCAGCAGCCTAAGAGGAGGGGCAGATACGCAGTATTTT. Protein: CASSLRGGADTQYF.

Comments on this clonotype: This may be a read error, as it is one base from a much larger clone. The rearrangement uses TRBV19 and TRBJ2-7; a possible D gene is TRBD1 (6 bases). The CDR3 extends over 13 amino acids. V shed 10 bases and J shed 3 bases, with 16 bases lying between them. Germline assignment: CDR1 LNHDA and CDR2 SQIVND (reference sequence). CDR3 bases: TGTGCCAATAGCCGGACAGCCATCTACGAGCAGTACTTC. Translated: CANSRTAIYEQYF.

This clonotype was recorded at least ten times. J is TRBJ2-6 and V is TRBV28, with D maybe TRBD2 (5 bases). V was trimmed by 8 bases and J by 0 bases, leaving 5 bases between them. This CDR3 has 13 amino acids. CDR1 is MDHEN and CDR2 is SYDVKM in the germline V gene. Here the CDR3 reads CASRGSGANVLTF. DNA for the CDR3: TGTGCCAGCCGGGGCTCTGGGGCCAACGTCCTGACTTTC.

With regard to this clonotype: As the CDR3 is not closed by the conserved phenylalanine or tryptophan, this likely results from a read error. V and J are TRBV6-2 or TRBV6-3 and TRBJ1-5, with 7 bases lining up with TRBD1. In germline, CDR1 is MNHEY, CDR2 SVGEGT. J lost 2 bases, V lost 8 bases, and 18 bases had no gene match. The CDR3 loop spans 18 amino acids. CDR3 protein: CASGGTDFDRSGNQPQHI. In DNA form, the CDR3 reads TGTGCCAGCGGGGGGACAGATTTCGACCGTAGTGGCAATCAGCCCCAGCATATT.

The gene calls are TRBV6-1 and TRBJ2-3; possibly TRBD2 for D (5 bases). Trimming stripped 8 bases from V and 1 base from J, with 16 bases between. CDR1 is MNHNS, CDR2 SASEGT, per germline. The length of the CDR3 is 15 residues. The CDR3 protein is CASCGRGTRTDTQYF. The CDR3 DNA reads TGTGCCAGCTGTGGACGGGGAACTCGCACAGATACGCAGTATTTT.

Many counts were recorded for this clonotype. This chain joins TRBV12-3 or TRBV12-4 and TRBJ1-5, with D perhaps matching TRBD1 (6 bases). Trimming took off 3 bases at V and 0 bases at J, with 9 bases between the two ends. CDR3 length: 15 amino acids. CDR3 amino acids: CASSLGAVSNQPQHF. The CDR3 DNA reads TGTGCCAGCAGTTTGGGGGCAGTTAGCAATCAGCCCCAGCATTTT.

About this clonotype itself: A read error is possible here, since a much larger clone lies one base away. The chain recombines TRBV2 with TRBJ2-1; 9 bases align to TRBD1. The CDR3 is made up of 15 amino acids. Germline CDR1 reads SNHLY; CDR2 reads FYNNEI. The chain's CDR3 is CASRMGQGSYSEQFF. The CDR3, as DNA: TGTGCCAGCAGGATGGGACAGGGCTCCTACAGTGAGCAGTTCTTC.

This clonotype was found many times. This rearrangement joins TRBV11-2 to TRBJ2-6; D unclear. This CDR3 has 16 amino acids. The germline CDR1 and CDR2 sequences are SGHAT and FQNNGV. The ends were cut back, 5 bases at V and 0 bases at J, with 11 bases in the middle. The CDR3 loop reads CASSARFYSGANVLTF. CDR3 bases: TGTGCCAGCAGCGCACGGTTCTACTCTGGGGCCAACGTCCTGACTTTC. The full variable domain, with the rest looked up from reference TRBV11-2 and TRBJ2-6, is EAGVAQSPRYKIIEKRQSVAFWCNPISGHATLYWYQQILGQGPKLLIQFQNNGVVDDSQLPKDRFSAERLKGVDSTLKIQPAKLEDSAVYLCASSARFYSGANVLTFGAGSRLTVL.

The chain carries TRBV6-1 and TRBJ2-1, with D possibly TRBD1 on 6 matching bases. Germline V gene sequence: CDR1 MNHNS, CDR2 SASEGT. Trimming took off 8 bases at V and 8 bases at J, with 13 bases between the two ends. The CDR3 has 12 amino acids. CDR3 in DNA: TGTGCCAGCCAACAGGGTGCCTATGAGCAGTTCTTC. It translates to CASQQGAYEQFF.

The sample holds many counts of this clonotype. The chain couples TRBV19 to TRBJ1-2, with a possible D match to TRBD1 (5 bases). The CDR3 consists of 17 residues. Trimming pared 6 bases from V and 1 base from J, leaving 21 bases between. Germline V CDR1 and CDR2: LNHDA, SQIVND (reference sequence). CDR3 residues: CASSKTNTGTYNYGYTF. DNA of the CDR3: TGTGCCAGTAGCAAAACGAATACCGGGACCTATAACTATGGCTACACCTTC.

This chain links TRBV7-3 with TRBJ2-1; 9 nucleotides line up with TRBD2. The CDR3 is 16 amino acids. With V trimmed by 5 bases and J by 8 bases, 13 bases remained unmatched. Germline CDR1 and CDR2: SGHTA and FQGTGA. The CDR3 protein is CASSPTGGGGWDEQFF. The CDR3 DNA is TGTGCCAGCAGCCCTACCGGCGGGGGGGGGTGGGATGAGCAGTTCTTC.

Only a few counts were recorded for this clonotype. This sequence joins TRBV7-8 and TRBJ2-7; D might be TRBD1 (6 bases). V shed 5 bases and J shed 4 bases, with 24 bases lying between them. Germline CDR1 reads SGHVS; CDR2 reads FQNEAQ. The CDR3 is 17 amino acids. This CDR3 reads CASSVSLRDTAAYEQYF. CDR3 coding DNA: TGTGCCAGCAGCGTCTCCCTCCGGGACACCGCGGCTTACGAGCAGTACTTC.

This clonotype was observed many times. The chain has TRBV6-1 and TRBJ2-1; tentative D call: TRBD1 (5 bases). Germline V CDR1 and CDR2: MNHNS, SASEGT. The V end was cut by 5 bases, the J end by 0 bases, with 11 bases between. The CDR3 sequence is 15 residues long. CDR3 region: CASSSRQTSYNEQFF. In nucleotides, the CDR3 is TGTGCCAGCAGTTCCAGACAGACCTCCTACAATGAGCAGTTCTTC.

This clonotype was observed at least ten times. The V gene is TRBV14, the J gene TRBJ2-2; 8 bases map to TRBD1. This CDR3 region has 15 residues. V dropped 4 bases and J dropped 8; count of bases not matched to a gene: 9. Germline V gives CDR1 SGHDN, CDR2 FVKESK. The CDR3 nucleotides read TGTGCCAGCAGCCTGGTGCGCGGACAGGGAGGGGAGCTGTTTTTT. Its translation: CASSLVRGQGGELFF.